Detailed here is one T cell receptor (beta chain). The clone's antigen remains unknown. No base-level quality is on record; no much larger clone is a single base apart. Collaborating institutions collected whole blood in K2EDTA tubes following their own protocols. For TCRbeta analysis, collaborators shipped samples in one of three forms: frozen whole blood, isolated PBMCs, or DNA extracted from either of those sample types. This record comes from a study of blood T cell repertoires in COVID-19 (dated by TCRdb to 2019 to 2021). About the full investigation: The collaborator samples originated in the United States, Italy and Spain and spanned the acute and convalescent phases of COVID-19. The prospective study material was composed of cDNA or gDNA derived from T cells, B-cell-depleted T cells, or PBMCs. Subjects who had been exposed to COVID-19, were actively infected with it, or had recovered from it provided the deeply sampled blood TCRbeta repertoires that made up the dataset. The repertoires were released in a freely available public database meant as a resource for research on the immune response to SARS-CoV-2. The samples were drawn from the first 160 participants of the ongoing ImmuneRACE study and from over 950 subjects provided by 6 global collaborators. Sample metadata almost always included a de-identified subject ID, COVID-19 status, age in years and sex. Where HLA class I and class II types were available, the types were taken from metadata supplied by the sample provider, not from assay-based typing. Paper-wide results and their limitations: How much clinical and demographic metadata was included differed by source and by participant, and the metadata was provided uncurated.

TCRbeta CDR3 regions were amplified from genomic DNA by means of the immunoSEQ Assay, a bias-controlled multiplex PCR. For the original study's pipeline: The number of nucleated cells in each sample was estimated by amplification of reference gene primers within the assay. To quantify the absolute abundance of each unique TCRbeta CDR3 rearrangement, sequence reads were collapsed and filtered. For each sample, productive Simpson clonality was calculated as the square root of Simpson's diversity index across productive rearrangements. In TCRdb, the immuneACCESS table is reduced to in-frame sequences with V and J assigned. These tables do not hold every clone; where another copy was compared, an unresolved V gene accounts for under half, and the others remain unexplained. Clone size and V and J calls were adopted from that table, with D and trimming inferred from the DNA. The sample data list 110,000 to 150,000 clones, and nearly 85% of these were observed just once. The ten largest make up 35% to 55% of the sample.

CDR1 KGHDR and CDR2 SFDVKD were looked up in the germline V gene. From the cysteine through the phenylalanine, the CDR3 covers 15 amino acids. CDR3 DNA only is kept here, 45 bases in frame from base 1. The germline V and J ends show losses of 5 bases and 5 bases respectively, and no gene match explains 8 bases of the junction. Material: peripheral blood. The rearranged segments are TRBV24-1 and TRBJ2-5; 9 middle bases align to TRBD2. This clonotype originated in a human donor in a cohort sampled during active COVID-19. Here is the DNA: TGTGCCACCAGTGGCCCGGGACTAGCCAGGGAGACCCAGTACTTC. Its product reads: CATSGPGLARETQYF.